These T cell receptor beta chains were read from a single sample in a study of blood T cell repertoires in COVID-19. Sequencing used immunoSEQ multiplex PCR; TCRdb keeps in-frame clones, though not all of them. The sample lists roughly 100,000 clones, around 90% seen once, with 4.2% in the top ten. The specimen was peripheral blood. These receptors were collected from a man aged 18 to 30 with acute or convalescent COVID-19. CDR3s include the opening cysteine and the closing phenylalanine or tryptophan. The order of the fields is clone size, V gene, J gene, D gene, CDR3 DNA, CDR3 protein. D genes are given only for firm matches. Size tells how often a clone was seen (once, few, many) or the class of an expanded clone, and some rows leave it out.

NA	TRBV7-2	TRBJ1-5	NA	TGTGCCAGCAGCTTAGAATTGGGGCGACCCAATCAGCCCCAGCATTTT	CASSLELGRPNQPQHF
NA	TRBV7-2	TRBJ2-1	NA	TGTGCCAGCAGCTTGCGGGCAGGACCCAATGAGCAGTTCTTC	CASSLRAGPNEQFF
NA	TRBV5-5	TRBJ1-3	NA	TGTGCCAGCAGCTTGGACGGAGCCTCTGGAAACACCATATATTTT	CASSLDGASGNTIYF
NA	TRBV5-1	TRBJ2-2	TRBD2	TGCGCCAGCAGCCAGGACGCGGGAGGGACCACCGGGGAGCTGTTTTTT	CASSQDAGGTTGELFF
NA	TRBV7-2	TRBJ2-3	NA	TGTGCCAGCAGTAATAGGCGGGGCGCAGATACGCAGTATTTT	CASSNRRGADTQYF
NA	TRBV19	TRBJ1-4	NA	TGTGCCAGTAGTATTCGAGGGTTTAATGAAAAACTGTTTTTT	CASSIRGFNEKLFF
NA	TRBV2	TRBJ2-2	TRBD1	TGTGCCAGCAGTGTTGACAGGGCGAACACCGGGGAGCTGTTTTTT	CASSVDRANTGELFF
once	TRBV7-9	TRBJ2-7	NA	TGTGCCAGCAGCTGGGGACTTCCAGACTACGAGCAGTACTTC	CASSWGLPDYEQYF
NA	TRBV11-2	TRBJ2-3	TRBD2	TGTGCCAGCAGCTTAGGGGTAGCGGGGTTGAGCACAGATACGCAGTATTTT	CASSLGVAGLSTDTQYF
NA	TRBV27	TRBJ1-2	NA	TGTGCCAGCAGTGCCGAGGTTTCTGCTTACTATGGCTACACCTTC	CASSAEVSAYYGYTF
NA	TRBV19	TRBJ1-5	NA	TGTGCCAGTAGTACCCCCCGAGAGAGGGACAATCAGCCCCAGCATTTT	CASSTPRERDNQPQHF
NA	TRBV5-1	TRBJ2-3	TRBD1	TGCGCCAGCAGCCCCGGGACAGGGGGAACAGATACGCAGTATTTT	CASSPGTGGTDTQYF
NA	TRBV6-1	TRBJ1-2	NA	TGTGCCAGCAGTGAACGGGGGGGCACGGACTATGGCTACACCTTC	CASSERGGTDYGYTF
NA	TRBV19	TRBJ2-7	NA	TGTGCCAGTAGTAGGGGGGAAAGGACCTACGAGCAGTACTTC	CASSRGERTYEQYF
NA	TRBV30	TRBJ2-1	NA	TGTGCCTGGAGGCCCCCGGGATCCTACTCCTACAATGAGCAGTTCTTC	CAWRPPGSYSYNEQFF
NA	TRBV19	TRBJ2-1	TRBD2	TGTGCCAGTAACCGGCCCGGACTAGCGGGTGGGAGGTCCTACAATGAGCAGTTCTTC	CASNRPGLAGGRSYNEQFF
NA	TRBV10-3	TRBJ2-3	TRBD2	TGTGCCATCAGTGGACGCGGGGGGGCGGGCTACACAGATACGCAGTATTTT	CAISGRGGAGYTDTQYF
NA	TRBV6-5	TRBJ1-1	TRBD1	TGTGCCAGCAGTTACTTCGGGACAGGGAACACTGAAGCTTTCTTT	CASSYFGTGNTEAFF